This TCR beta chain stems from a study of shared clonotypes between healthy human individuals. Division of CD4+ cells produced a CD45RA+ naive subset and a CD45RA-negative memory subset. Findings and limits, study-wide: Clonotypes which were not shared had lower generation probabilities than clonotypes that all four donors shared. An anticipated effect of sequencing depth on clonotype sharing among donors was recognized.

The length of the CDR3 is 15 residues. Germline V gene sequence: CDR1 SEHNR, CDR2 FQNEAQ (reference sequence). A note on this clone: No antigen is known for it.

An assay was performed, and its level was deep. Profiled with immunoSEQ multiplex PCR; TCRdb holds only in-frame clones, not every one. Here the sample spans 2 million to 3 million clones, over 85% being singletons. The gene calls are TRBV7-9 and TRBJ2-5; D may be TRBD2 (7 bases). The J call may be incorrect, as the DNA end agrees better with TRBJ2-7. Source material: naive CD4+ T cells from PBMCs. This sample's subset: CD45RA+ positively selected. The TCR sequence derives from a man between 18 and 29 years old in good health. Some clones in this sample may be carry-over from other donors' samples. The CDR3 sequence: CASSPWEGHAYEQYF. CDR3 nucleotides: TGTGCCAGCAGCCCATGGGAGGGACATGCCTACGAGCAGTACTTC.